Detailed here is one T cell receptor (beta chain). This clonotype was seen many times. No antigen is known for it. No qualities accompany the bases; no much larger clone lies one base away. The junction shows trimming of 4 bases on V and 4 bases on J, and the gene matches do not reach 9 bases of it. The CDR3 runs 16 amino acids, cysteine and phenylalanine included. The retained sequence is limited to the CDR3, 48 bases, with the frame set at the first base. According to the germline V gene, CDR1 reads SGHRS and CDR2 reads YFSETQ. The data are from a study of neurological immune-mediated disorders (dated by TCRdb to the late 2010s). At the level of the whole study: Peripheral blood TCR-beta repertoires from HTLV-I-associated myelopathy (HAM/TSP) patients, multiple sclerosis patients and healthy controls were compared by UMI-based sequencing. The 90 to 120 TCR-beta libraries covered PBMC samples along with longitudinal samples, technical triplicates, and paired sorted CD4+ and CD8+ T-cell subsets. The cohort included about 66 subjects: roughly 15 with HAM/TSP, around 34 with multiple sclerosis, and roughly 20 healthy controls. Here is what the overall study found, with its caveats: The highest TCR clonal expansion was observed in HAM/TSP patients, whereas the lowest was observed in MS patients, even when compared with healthy controls. No identical CDR3 amino acid sequences were shared among expanded clones across subjects, suggesting private TCR-beta repertoires in all groups.

Blood bank volunteers in Maryland, USA served as the healthy controls. For unsorted PBMC libraries, 2 million PBMCs were used after storage in RNAlater at -80 degrees C until RNA extraction. Peripheral blood underwent Ficoll-Hypaque density gradient centrifugation to isolate PBMCs, which were then cryopreserved in liquid nitrogen. cDNA was synthesized by template-switch 5'RACE using a primer with a 10-nucleotide random unique molecular identifier that tagged each TCR transcript. Every sequencing run covered 15-18 subjects and yielded more than 180 million TCR-beta sequences. The RNeasy kit was used to extract total RNA. The KAPA Real-time Library Amplification kit was used to amplify TCR-beta VDJ regions with primers for the TCR constant region and the 5'RACE anchor. Sample indexes and Illumina adaptors were added in a first PCR, and a second PCR then increased library yield. After Ampure bead purification, the TCR product of roughly 650 bp was size-selected on a 2% E-gel SizeSelection system. Before pooling, libraries had their quality checked on a Bioanalyzer, their concentration measured with Qubit, and their quantity determined with the Kapa Library Quantification kit. Paired-end 2 x 150 bp sequencing of the libraries was performed on an Illumina HiSeq 2500. To increase sequence diversity, about 25-31% phiX was spiked into each library pool. In the original analysis: The UMI-based MiGEC pipeline processed quality-filtered reads and removed over 80% of raw TCR sequences during error correction. VDJ genes were aligned to IMGT germline references, and each clonotype was defined by a unique CDR3 amino acid sequence together with V-J genes. Clonal expansion, Shannon diversity and CDR3 relatedness were evaluated with VDJtools (CalcPairwiseDistances, ClusterSamples), while phylogenetic trees were built in CLCbio workbench. A clone was classed as expanded if it had 8 or more unique UMIs, a cutoff based on coefficient-of-variation modelling across technical triplicates. The public reads were reprocessed in TCRdb via fastp at Q25 and MiXCR, keeping in-frame beta chains. Entries are consolidated by CDR3 protein sequence, retaining the most common genes and DNA. For this entry, the V and J calls and clone size follow TCRdb and not the study's own pipeline. The sample table contains more than 13,000 distinct CDR3 sequences; only one count was recorded for about 10% of them. The ten most abundant clones make up under 25% of the sample.

The chain was built from TRBV5-1 and TRBJ2-2; 8 central nucleotides agree with TRBD1. Sequencing was done on a sample of PBMCs. The TCR was taken from a woman in her thirties or forties in good health. The bases are TGCGCCAGCAGCGCAAAGGGACAGGTGATCACCGGGGAGCTGTTTTTT. Protein translation: CASSAKGQVITGELFF.